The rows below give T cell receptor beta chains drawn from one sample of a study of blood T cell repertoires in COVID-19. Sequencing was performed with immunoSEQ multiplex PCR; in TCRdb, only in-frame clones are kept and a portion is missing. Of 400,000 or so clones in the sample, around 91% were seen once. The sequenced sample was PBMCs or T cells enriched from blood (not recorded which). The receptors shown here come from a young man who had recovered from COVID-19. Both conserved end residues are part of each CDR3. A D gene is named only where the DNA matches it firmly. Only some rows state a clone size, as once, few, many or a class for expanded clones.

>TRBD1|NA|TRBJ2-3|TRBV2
CASRPDRASTDTQYF
TGTGCCAGCAGGCCGGACAGGGCTAGCACAGATACGCAGTATTTT
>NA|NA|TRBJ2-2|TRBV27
CASSLGRRSGELFF
TGTGCCAGCAGTTTAGGGCGGAGGTCCGGGGAGCTGTTTTTT
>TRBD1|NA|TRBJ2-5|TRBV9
CASSGGQGGVQETQYF
TGTGCCAGCAGCGGGGGACAGGGTGGGGTCCAAGAGACCCAGTACTTC
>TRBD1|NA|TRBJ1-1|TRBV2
CASRGQVNTEAFF
TGTGCCAGCAGGGGACAGGTGAACACTGAAGCTTTCTTT
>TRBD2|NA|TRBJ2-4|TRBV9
CASSPGTSGNIQYF
TGTGCCAGCAGCCCAGGGACTAGCGGGAACATTCAGTACTTC
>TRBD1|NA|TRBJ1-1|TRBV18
CASLPTGGTEAFF
TGTGCCAGCTTACCGACAGGGGGCACTGAAGCTTTCTTT
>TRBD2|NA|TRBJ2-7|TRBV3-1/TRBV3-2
CASSWGLAGYEQYF
TGTGCCAGCAGCTGGGGACTAGCGGGATACGAGCAGTACTTC
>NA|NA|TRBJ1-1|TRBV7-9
CASSPSPGGAAYTEAFF
TGTGCCAGCAGCCCTTCCCCGGGGGGGGCGGCGTACACTGAAGCTTTCTTT
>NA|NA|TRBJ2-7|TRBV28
CASSLATYEQYF
TGTGCCAGCAGTTTAGCTACCTACGAGCAGTACTTC
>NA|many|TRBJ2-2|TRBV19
CASSFRDLGRTGELFF
TGTGCCAGTAGTTTTCGGGACCTTGGGAGGACCGGGGAGCTGTTTTTT
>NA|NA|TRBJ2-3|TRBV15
CATSRDSTDTQYF
TGTGCCACCAGCAGAGATTCAACAGATACGCAGTATTTT
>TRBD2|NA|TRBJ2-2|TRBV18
CASSPLGTSGTNTGELFF
TGTGCCAGCTCACCACTAGGGACTAGCGGGACGAACACCGGGGAGCTGTTTTTT
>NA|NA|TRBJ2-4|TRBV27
CASSSRLTVGQGLAKNIQYF
TGTGCCAGCAGTTCCCGCCTGACAGTTGGCCAGGGGTTAGCCAAAAACATTCAGTACTTC
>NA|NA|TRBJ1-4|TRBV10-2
CASSAGGLSEKLFF
TGCGCCAGCAGTGCGGGAGGTTTAAGTGAAAAACTGTTTTTT
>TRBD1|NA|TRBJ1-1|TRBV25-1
CASRLTGANTEAFF
TGTGCCAGCAGATTGACAGGGGCGAACACTGAAGCTTTCTTT
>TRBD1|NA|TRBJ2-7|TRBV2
CASTRTGDEQYF
TGTGCCAGCACCCGGACAGGCGACGAGCAGTACTTC
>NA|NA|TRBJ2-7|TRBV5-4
CASSRDRNRLGEQYF
TGTGCCAGCAGCCGAGACAGGAACCGTTTGGGAGAGCAGTACTTC
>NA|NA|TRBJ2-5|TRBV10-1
CASSESAGETQYF
TGCGCCAGCAGTGAGTCTGCGGGGGAGACCCAGTACTTC
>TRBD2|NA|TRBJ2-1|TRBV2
CASSPGGSYGEQFF
TGTGCCAGCAGTCCCGGCGGGAGTTATGGTGAGCAGTTCTTC
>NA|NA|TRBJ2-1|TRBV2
CASSGISYEQFF
TGTGCCAGCAGTGGAATTAGCTATGAGCAGTTCTTC
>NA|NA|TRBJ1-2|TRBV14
CASSQGFGLRGGYTF
TGTGCCAGCAGCCAAGGATTCGGACTCCGGGGTGGCTACACCTTC
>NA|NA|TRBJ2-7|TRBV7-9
CASSLWAGSQSYEQYF
TGTGCCAGCAGTTTGTGGGCTGGTTCCCAGTCCTACGAGCAGTACTTC
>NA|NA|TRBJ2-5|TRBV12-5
CASGRDSPQETQYF
TGTGCTAGTGGGCGAGACAGTCCACAAGAGACCCAGTACTTC
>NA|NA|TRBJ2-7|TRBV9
CASSVTPTYEQYF
TGTGCCAGCAGCGTGACACCAACCTACGAGCAGTACTTC
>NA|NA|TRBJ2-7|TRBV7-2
CASSLVRFEQYF
TGTGCCAGCAGCTTAGTCCGTTTCGAGCAGTACTTC
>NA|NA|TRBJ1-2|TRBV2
CASSPQSGRGARNYGYTF
TGTGCCAGCAGCCCTCAGTCAGGGAGGGGAGCTAGGAACTATGGCTACACCTTC
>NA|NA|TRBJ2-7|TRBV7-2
CASQTGEGYEQYF
TGTGCCAGTCAGACAGGGGAGGGCTACGAGCAGTACTTC
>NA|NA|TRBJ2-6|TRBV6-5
CASSRGSGANVLTF
TGTGCCAGCAGCCGGGGGTCTGGGGCCAACGTCCTGACTTTC
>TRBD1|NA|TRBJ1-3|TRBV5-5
CASSPQGALGNTIYF
TGTGCCAGCAGTCCCCAGGGGGCCCTCGGAAACACCATATATTTT
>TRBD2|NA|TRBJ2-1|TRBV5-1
CASRREIAGGNEQFF
TGCGCCAGCAGACGGGAAATAGCGGGAGGGAATGAGCAGTTCTTC
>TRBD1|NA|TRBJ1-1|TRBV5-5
CASNTQGAFTEAFF
TGTGCCAGCAACACGCAGGGGGCTTTCACTGAAGCTTTCTTT
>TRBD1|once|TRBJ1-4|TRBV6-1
CASNEVQGAGTNEKLFF
TGTGCCAGCAATGAAGTGCAGGGGGCAGGGACTAATGAAAAACTGTTTTTT
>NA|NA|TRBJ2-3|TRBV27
CASSWRARADTQYF
TGTGCCAGCAGTTGGAGGGCTAGGGCAGATACGCAGTATTTT
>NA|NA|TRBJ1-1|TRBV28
CASSSPSGGIYGSTEAFF
TGTGCCAGCAGTTCCCCCTCGGGAGGTATCTATGGGAGCACTGAAGCTTTCTTT
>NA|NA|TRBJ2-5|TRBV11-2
CASNRSPGIQETQYF
TGTGCCAGCAACCGATCGCCAGGTATTCAAGAGACCCAGTACTTC
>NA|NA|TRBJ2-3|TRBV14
CASSQAIDTQYF
TGTGCCAGCAGCCAAGCTATCGATACGCAGTATTTT
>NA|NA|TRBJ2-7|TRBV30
CAWSVRGNEQYF
TGTGCCTGGAGTGTACGAGGTAACGAGCAGTACTTC
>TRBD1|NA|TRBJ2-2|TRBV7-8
CASSFWGQGSDGELFF
TGTGCCAGCAGCTTTTGGGGACAGGGGAGTGACGGGGAGCTGTTTTTT
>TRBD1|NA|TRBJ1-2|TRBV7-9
CASSPPQGGHNYGYTF
TGTGCCAGTTCCCCACCACAGGGGGGCCATAACTATGGCTACACCTTC
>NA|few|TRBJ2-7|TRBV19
CASSIREPYEQYF
TGTGCCAGTAGTATACGGGAACCCTACGAGCAGTACTTC
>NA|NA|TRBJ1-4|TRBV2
CASSGQGGSEKLFF
TGTGCCAGCAGTGGCCAGGGTGGCTCGGAAAAACTGTTTTTT
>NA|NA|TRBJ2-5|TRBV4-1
CASRRPGQETQYF
TGCGCCAGCAGGAGGCCCGGCCAGGAGACCCAGTACTTC
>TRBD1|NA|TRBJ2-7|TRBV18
CASSPLGTGSSYEQYF
TGTGCCAGCTCACCTCTTGGGACAGGGAGCTCCTACGAGCAGTACTTC
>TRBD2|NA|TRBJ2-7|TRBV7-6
CASSSGLAGSTYEQYF
TGTGCCAGCAGCTCGGGACTAGCGGGATCTACCTACGAGCAGTACTTC
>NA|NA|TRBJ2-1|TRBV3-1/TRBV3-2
CASSQDAGNWNEQFF
TGTGCCAGCAGCCAAGATGCGGGGAATTGGAATGAGCAGTTCTTC
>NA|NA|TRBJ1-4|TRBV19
CASSMMGPFMANEKLFF
TGTGCCAGTAGTATGATGGGGCCGTTCATGGCTAATGAAAAACTGTTTTTT
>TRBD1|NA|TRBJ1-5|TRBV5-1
CASSVGQGFNQPQHF
TGCGCCAGCAGCGTGGGACAGGGGTTCAATCAGCCCCAGCATTTT
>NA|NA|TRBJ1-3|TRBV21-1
CASIDHDRGLSGNTIYF
TGTGCCAGCATCGACCACGACAGGGGACTCTCTGGAAACACCATATATTTT
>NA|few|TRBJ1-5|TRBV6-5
CASSYIGGRQPQHF
TGTGCCAGCAGTTACATAGGGGGACGCCAGCCCCAGCATTTT